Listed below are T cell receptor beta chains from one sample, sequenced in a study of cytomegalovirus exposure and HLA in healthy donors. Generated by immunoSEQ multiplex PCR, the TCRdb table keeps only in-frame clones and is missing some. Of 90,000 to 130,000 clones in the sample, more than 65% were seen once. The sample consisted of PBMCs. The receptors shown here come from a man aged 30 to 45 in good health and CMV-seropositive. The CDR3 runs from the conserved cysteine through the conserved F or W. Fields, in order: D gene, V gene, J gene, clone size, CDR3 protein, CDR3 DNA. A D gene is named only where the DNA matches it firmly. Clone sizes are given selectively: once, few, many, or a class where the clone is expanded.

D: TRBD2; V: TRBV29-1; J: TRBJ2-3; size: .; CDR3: CSVEDPRGARDTQYF; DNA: TGCAGCGTTGAAGACCCGCGGGGGGCTAGGGATACGCAGTATTTT
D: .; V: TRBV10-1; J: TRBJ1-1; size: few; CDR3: CASADSSEGTEAFF; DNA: TGCGCCAGCGCTGACAGTTCGGAAGGTACTGAAGCTTTCTTT
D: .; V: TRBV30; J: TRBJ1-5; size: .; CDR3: CAWSESRSNQPQHF; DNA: TGTGCCTGGAGTGAATCCAGGAGCAATCAGCCCCAGCATTTT
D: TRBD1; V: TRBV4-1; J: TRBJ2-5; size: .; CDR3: CASSRTGGETQYF; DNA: TGCGCCAGCAGTAGGACAGGGGGAGAGACCCAGTACTTC
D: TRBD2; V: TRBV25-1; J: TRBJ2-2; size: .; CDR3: CASSWRGDNTGELFF; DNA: TGTGCCAGCAGTTGGCGGGGGGATAACACCGGGGAGCTGTTTTTT
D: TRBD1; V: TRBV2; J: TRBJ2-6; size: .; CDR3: CASRDRRSSGANVLTF; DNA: TGTGCCAGCAGGGACAGGAGGAGCTCTGGGGCCAACGTCCTGACTTTC
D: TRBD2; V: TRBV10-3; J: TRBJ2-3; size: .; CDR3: CATSSGPSIDTQYF; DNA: TGTGCCACTTCTAGCGGGCCGTCAATTGATACGCAGTATTTT
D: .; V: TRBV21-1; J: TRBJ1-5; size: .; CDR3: CASSKVRDRGFRRQPQHF; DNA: TGTGCCAGCAGCAAAGTCCGGGACAGGGGGTTTAGACGTCAGCCCCAGCATTTT
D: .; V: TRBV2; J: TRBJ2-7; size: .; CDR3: CASKEQGSHEQYF; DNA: TGTGCCAGCAAAGAACAGGGTAGCCACGAGCAGTACTTC
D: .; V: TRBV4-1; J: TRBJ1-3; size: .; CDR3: CASSRFPRDYQESGNTIYF; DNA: TGCGCCAGCAGCCGATTCCCCCGGGACTACCAAGAATCTGGAAACACCATATATTTT
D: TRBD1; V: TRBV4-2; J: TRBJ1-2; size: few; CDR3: CASSRETGRIYSYTF; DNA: TGTGCCAGCAGCCGAGAGACAGGGCGGATCTATAGCTACACCTTC
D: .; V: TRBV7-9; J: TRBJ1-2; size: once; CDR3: CASSLRLGDGYTF; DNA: TGTGCCAGCAGCCTACGTCTCGGGGATGGCTACACCTTC
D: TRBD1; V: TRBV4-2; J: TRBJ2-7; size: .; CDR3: CASSRERTGADEQYF; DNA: TGTGCCAGCAGCCGAGAAAGGACAGGGGCGGATGAGCAGTACTTC
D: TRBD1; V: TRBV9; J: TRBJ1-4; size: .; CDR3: CASSVSGGDEKLFF; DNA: TGTGCCAGCAGCGTATCAGGGGGCGATGAAAAACTGTTTTTT
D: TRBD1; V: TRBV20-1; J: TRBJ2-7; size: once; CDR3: CSANTGGEQYF; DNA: TGCAGTGCCAATACAGGGGGCGAGCAGTACTTC